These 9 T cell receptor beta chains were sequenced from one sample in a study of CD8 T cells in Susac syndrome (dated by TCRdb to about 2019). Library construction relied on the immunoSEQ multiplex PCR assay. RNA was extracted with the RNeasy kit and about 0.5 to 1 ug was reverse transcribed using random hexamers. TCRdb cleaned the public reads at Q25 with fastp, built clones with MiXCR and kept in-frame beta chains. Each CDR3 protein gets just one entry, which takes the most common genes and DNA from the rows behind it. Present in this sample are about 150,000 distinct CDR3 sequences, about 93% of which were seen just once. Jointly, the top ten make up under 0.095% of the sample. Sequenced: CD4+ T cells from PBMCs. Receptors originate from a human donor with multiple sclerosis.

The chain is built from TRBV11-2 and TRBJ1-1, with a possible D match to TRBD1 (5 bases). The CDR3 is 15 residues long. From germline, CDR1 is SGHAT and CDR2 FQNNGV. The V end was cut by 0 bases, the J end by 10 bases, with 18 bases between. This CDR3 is CASSLESSGPSVAFF. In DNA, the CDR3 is TGTGCCAGCAGCTTAGAGTCTTCGGGACCGTCGGTAGCTTTCTTT.

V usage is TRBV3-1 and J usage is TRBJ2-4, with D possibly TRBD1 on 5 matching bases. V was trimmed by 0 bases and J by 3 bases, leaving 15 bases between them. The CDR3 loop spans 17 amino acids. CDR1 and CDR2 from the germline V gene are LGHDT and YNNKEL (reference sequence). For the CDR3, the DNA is TGTGCCAGCAGCCAAGATTACCAACAGGTAGACAAAAACATTCAGTACTTC. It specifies CASSQDYQQVDKNIQYF.

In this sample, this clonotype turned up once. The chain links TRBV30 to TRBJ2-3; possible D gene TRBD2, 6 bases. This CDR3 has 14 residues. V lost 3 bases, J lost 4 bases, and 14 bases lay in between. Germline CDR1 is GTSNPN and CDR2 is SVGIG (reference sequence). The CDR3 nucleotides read TGTGCCTGGAGCGGAGGGTTCGACGCAGATACGCAGTATTTT. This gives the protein CAWSGGFDADTQYF.

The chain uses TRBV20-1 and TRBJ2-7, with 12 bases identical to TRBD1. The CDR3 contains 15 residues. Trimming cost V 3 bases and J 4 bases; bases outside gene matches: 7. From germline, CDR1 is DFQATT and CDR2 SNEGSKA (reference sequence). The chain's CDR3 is CSASSGTGGGYEQYF. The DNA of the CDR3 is TGCAGTGCTAGTTCCGGGACAGGGGGCGGTTACGAGCAGTACTTC.

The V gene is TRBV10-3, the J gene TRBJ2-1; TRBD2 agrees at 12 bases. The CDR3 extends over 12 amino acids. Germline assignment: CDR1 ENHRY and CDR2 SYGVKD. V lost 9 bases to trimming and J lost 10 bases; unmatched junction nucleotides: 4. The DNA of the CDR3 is TGTGCCATTCGACTAGCGGGGGACGAGCAGTTCTTC. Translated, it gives CAIRLAGDEQFF.

The CDR3 loop is CASSQDVSTDTQYF. DNA for the CDR3: TGCGCCAGCAGCCAAGATGTTAGCACAGATACGCAGTATTTT. The chain couples TRBV4-3 to TRBJ2-3; no definite D call. CDR3 length equals 14 residues. The V and J ends lost 0 bases and 0 bases respectively, with 4 bases between them. Germline CDR1 LGHNA, CDR2 YSLEER.

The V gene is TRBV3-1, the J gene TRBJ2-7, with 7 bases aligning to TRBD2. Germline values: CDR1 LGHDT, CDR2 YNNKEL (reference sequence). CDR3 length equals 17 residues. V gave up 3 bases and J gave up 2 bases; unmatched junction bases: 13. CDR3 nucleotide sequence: TGTGCCAGCAGCCACGGGACTACCGGGCACAGCCCCTACGAGCAGTACTTC. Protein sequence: CASSHGTTGHSPYEQYF.

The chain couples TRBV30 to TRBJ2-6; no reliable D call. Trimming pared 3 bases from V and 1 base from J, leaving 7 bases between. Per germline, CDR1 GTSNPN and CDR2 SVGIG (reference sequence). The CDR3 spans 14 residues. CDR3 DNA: TGTGCCTGGAGCCGAGGATCTGGGGCCAACGTCCTGACTTTC. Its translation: CAWSRGSGANVLTF.

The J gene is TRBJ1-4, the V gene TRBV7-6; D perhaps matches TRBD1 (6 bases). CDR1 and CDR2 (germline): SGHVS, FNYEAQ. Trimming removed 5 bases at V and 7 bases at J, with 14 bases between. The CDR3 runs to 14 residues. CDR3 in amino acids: CASSRGQSGEKLFF. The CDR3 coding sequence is TGTGCCAGCAGCCGGGGACAAAGTGGTGAAAAACTGTTTTTT.